The rows below give T cell receptor beta chains drawn from one sample of a study of molecular identifiers for immune sequencing clone quantification. TCRdb recomputed calls from the PCR reads with MiXCR, one row per CDR3 protein. The sample holds about 510,000 distinct CDR3 sequences; approximately 25% are singletons and the top ten take under 0.85%. The sample comprised naive CD8+ T cells from blood, with Jurkat cell RNA spiked in. These receptors all come from a human donor in good health. Some libraries in this study had Jurkat cell RNA spiked in. Both conserved end residues are part of each CDR3. Each record gives: V gene, clone size, J gene, CDR3 protein. Size is omitted from some rows. Given values are once, few, many or a class for expanded clones.

v_gene: TRBV6-2/TRBV6-3; abundance: -; j_gene: TRBJ2-1; CDR3aa: CASSFEERSSYNEQFF
v_gene: TRBV28; abundance: few; j_gene: TRBJ2-7; CDR3aa: CASSRMGGVAVYEQYF
v_gene: TRBV7-9; abundance: few; j_gene: TRBJ2-3; CDR3aa: CASSLAWGDADTQYF
v_gene: TRBV20-1; abundance: many; j_gene: TRBJ2-7; CDR3aa: CSARGGRSYEQYF
v_gene: TRBV6-6; abundance: -; j_gene: TRBJ2-1; CDR3aa: CASSWKVLSGGANEQFF
v_gene: TRBV27; abundance: once; j_gene: TRBJ2-7; CDR3aa: CATLQGHEQYF
v_gene: TRBV13; abundance: few; j_gene: TRBJ1-4; CDR3aa: CASSLEGTGTNEKLFF
v_gene: TRBV19; abundance: few; j_gene: TRBJ2-7; CDR3aa: CASSIRGRSYEQYF
v_gene: TRBV2; abundance: -; j_gene: TRBJ2-1; CDR3aa: CASSDGTSRNNEQFF
v_gene: TRBV7-2; abundance: many; j_gene: TRBJ2-1; CDR3aa: CASSLNLKSGSSYNEQFF
v_gene: TRBV4-1; abundance: -; j_gene: TRBJ2-2; CDR3aa: CASRLGTGDVGELFF
v_gene: TRBV7-9; abundance: few; j_gene: TRBJ2-5; CDR3aa: CASSLGLAGETQYF
v_gene: TRBV7-8; abundance: few; j_gene: TRBJ2-1; CDR3aa: CASSLTLPGRFNEQFF
v_gene: TRBV29-1; abundance: many; j_gene: TRBJ2-1; CDR3aa: CSVFLGSYNEQFF
v_gene: TRBV5-1; abundance: -; j_gene: TRBJ2-7; CDR3aa: CASSLGSGQGYYEQYF
v_gene: TRBV6-2/TRBV6-3; abundance: -; j_gene: TRBJ2-2; CDR3aa: CATSGDRGTEELFF
v_gene: TRBV7-2; abundance: few; j_gene: TRBJ2-7; CDR3aa: CASSYGTSVLYEQYF
v_gene: TRBV2; abundance: many; j_gene: TRBJ1-5; CDR3aa: CASSEAVGRYSNQPQHF
v_gene: TRBV6-2/TRBV6-3; abundance: many; j_gene: TRBJ1-5; CDR3aa: CASSYDHMGAQPQHF
v_gene: TRBV5-4; abundance: many; j_gene: TRBJ2-7; CDR3aa: CASSLAAASYEQYF
v_gene: TRBV6-1; abundance: many; j_gene: TRBJ2-3; CDR3aa: CASRVDRGPGADTQYF
v_gene: TRBV13; abundance: -; j_gene: TRBJ2-2; CDR3aa: CASSTYSEVRTGELFF
v_gene: TRBV4-1; abundance: -; j_gene: TRBJ2-1; CDR3aa: CASSQEVGPYNEQFF
v_gene: TRBV5-1; abundance: -; j_gene: TRBJ2-4; CDR3aa: CASSPTDWGDIQYF
v_gene: TRBV20-1; abundance: few; j_gene: TRBJ2-3; CDR3aa: CSASLYVAGGPTDTQYF
v_gene: TRBV4-3; abundance: many; j_gene: TRBJ2-7; CDR3aa: CASSQDGREVRYEQYF
v_gene: TRBV12-3/TRBV12-4; abundance: -; j_gene: TRBJ1-2; CDR3aa: CASTPSSHLNYGYTF
v_gene: TRBV12-3/TRBV12-4; abundance: -; j_gene: TRBJ2-5; CDR3aa: CASSLRTRRETQYF
v_gene: TRBV25-1; abundance: once; j_gene: TRBJ1-2; CDR3aa: CASSEGPADSLNYGYTF
v_gene: TRBV11-1; abundance: -; j_gene: TRBJ2-7; CDR3aa: CASSLTGVAQYF
v_gene: TRBV5-1; abundance: many; j_gene: TRBJ1-2; CDR3aa: CASSLDLGSPYGYTF